What follows are 12 T cell receptor beta chains derived from one specimen sequenced in a study of patients and donors after allogeneic stem cell transplantation (dated by TCRdb to between 2020 and 2021). Libraries came from RT-PCR. Sequencing was performed on a NextSeq 550. Clones were called with MiXCR by TCRdb after fastp trimmed the public reads at Q25, and only in-frame beta chains were retained. Identical CDR3 proteins give one entry, which carries the most common genes and DNA. The sample includes 150,000 to 200,000 distinct CDR3 sequences, with around two fifths observed a single time. The ten largest make up less than 40% of the sample. The sequencing sample was made of blood, either unsorted or a sorted T cell fraction (not recorded which). All receptors come from a human donor who was either an allogeneic HSCT recipient or a stem cell or donor lymphocyte infusion donor (not recorded which). It is not recorded whose cells these are; they may come from a transplant donor.

In its sample, this clonotype was seen a few times. The V call is TRBV5-1, the J call TRBJ2-3; D not certain. Looked up from germline, CDR1 is SGHRS and CDR2 is YFSETQ. Trimming stripped 4 bases from V and 3 bases from J, with 6 bases between. The CDR3 spans 12 residues. The DNA of the CDR3 is TGCGCCAGCAGCAGAACTACAGATACGCAGTATTTT. Protein product: CASSRTTDTQYF.

The chain is built from TRBV9 and TRBJ1-1; a possible D gene is TRBD1 (5 bases). Germline lookup yields CDR1 SGDLS and CDR2 YYNGEE. The germline V and J ends were trimmed by 0 bases and 0 bases, with 9 bases remaining between them. CDR3 length: 15 amino acids. This chain's CDR3 is CASSVEGRMNTEAFF. The CDR3 nucleotides are TGTGCCAGCAGCGTAGAGGGGAGGATGAACACTGAAGCTTTCTTT.

This clonotype occurred a few times. The rearrangement joins TRBV12-3 or TRBV12-4 to TRBJ1-1; D remains unclear. Trimming took 2 bases from V and 12 from J, leaving 10 bases between them. This CDR3 has 11 amino acids. For the CDR3, the DNA is TGTGCCAGCAGTTTAAGGGCGCGGTCTTTCTTT. Translation gives CASSLRARSFF.

V and J are TRBV6-2 or TRBV6-3 and TRBJ1-1, with 7 nucleotides matching TRBD1. The CDR3 spans 15 residues. The junction had 8 bases not matched to a gene; V was cut back by 6 bases and J by 1 base. CDR1 is MNHEY, CDR2 SVGEGT, per germline. The CDR3 DNA is TGTGCCAGCAGAACCCACAGGGGCGAGAACACTGAAGCTTTCTTT. Translated: CASRTHRGENTEAFF.

The chain links TRBV28 to TRBJ2-3; no clear D gene. The CDR3 is 15 amino acids. V lost 3 bases to trimming and J lost 3 bases, with 13 bases between them. Germline lookup yields CDR1 MDHEN and CDR2 SYDVKM. CDR3: CASSFGLVGTDTQYF. The DNA of the CDR3 is TGTGCCAGCAGTTTTGGTTTAGTAGGGACAGATACGCAGTATTTT.

Only a few counts were recorded for this clonotype. The gene calls are TRBV28 and TRBJ1-1, with TRBD1 matching over 12 bases. Germline trimming cut 4 bases from V and 9 bases from J; bases unmatched to any gene: 6. Per the germline V gene, CDR1 is MDHEN and CDR2 is SYDVKM. The CDR3 consists of 14 residues. CDR3 DNA sequence: TGTGCCAGCAGTTCAGGTGGGACAGGGGGCAAAGCTTTCTTT. Translated: CASSSGGTGGKAFF.

V and J are TRBV9 and TRBJ1-2; D possibly corresponds to TRBD1 (5 bases). V was shortened by 3 bases and J by 2 bases, with 14 bases between the two germline ends. The germline CDR1 and CDR2 sequences are SGDLS and YYNGEE. The CDR3 totals 15 residues. CDR3 nucleotide sequence: TGTGCCAGCAGCGGCCCCTCGGACAAGAACTATGGCTACACCTTC. Translating gives CASSGPSDKNYGYTF.

J is TRBJ1-1 and V is TRBV5-1; TRBD1 matches 10 bases. V dropped 0 bases and J dropped 4; count of bases not matched to a gene: 3. The CDR3 runs to 15 residues. Germline values: CDR1 SGHRS, CDR2 YFSETQ. CDR3 loop: CASSLVRTGGTEAFF. The CDR3 DNA sequence: TGCGCCAGCAGCTTGGTGCGGACAGGGGGCACTGAAGCTTTCTTT.

The chain is built from TRBV6-2 or TRBV6-3 and TRBJ2-1; the match to TRBD1 covers 7 bases. Germline lookup yields CDR1 MNHEY and CDR2 SVGEGT. V lost 5 bases and J lost 4; bases outside the gene matches: 5. The CDR3 is 14 residues long. The CDR3 is CASSKGARYNEQFF. CDR3 DNA: TGTGCCAGCAGTAAGGGGGCAAGGTACAATGAGCAGTTCTTC.

This chain links TRBV12-3 or TRBV12-4 with TRBJ1-6; a possible D gene is TRBD1 (5 bases). The CDR3 extends over 15 amino acids. V lost 5 bases, J lost 6 bases, and 14 bases lay in between. The CDR3 DNA reads TGTGCCAGCAGTCTCTTGGGGGAGAGTAATTCACCCCTCCACTTT. This translates into CASSLLGESNSPLHF.

This rearrangement joins TRBV2 to TRBJ2-7, with D perhaps matching TRBD2 (5 bases). CDR1 is SNHLY and CDR2 is FYNNEI in the germline V gene. This CDR3 spans 12 amino acids. Trimming stripped 7 bases from V and 1 base from J, with 8 bases between. This CDR3 reads CASTRDSYEQYF. CDR3 DNA sequence: TGTGCCAGCACGAGGGATTCCTACGAGCAGTACTTC.

The chain employs TRBV12-3 or TRBV12-4 and TRBJ1-1; D is uncertain. V was cut by 10 bases and J by 1 base, with 16 bases left in between. The CDR3 has 14 amino acids. Here the CDR3 reads CATISSYRNTEAFF. In DNA form, the CDR3 reads TGTGCCACCATCTCGTCATATCGGAACACTGAAGCTTTCTTT.